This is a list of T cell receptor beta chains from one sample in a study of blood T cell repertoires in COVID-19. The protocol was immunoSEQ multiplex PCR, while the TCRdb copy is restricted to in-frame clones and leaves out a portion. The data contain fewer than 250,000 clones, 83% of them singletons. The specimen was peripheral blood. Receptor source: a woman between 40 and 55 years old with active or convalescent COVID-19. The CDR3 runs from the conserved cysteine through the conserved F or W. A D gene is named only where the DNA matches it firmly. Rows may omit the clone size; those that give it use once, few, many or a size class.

cdr3_nt: TGTGCCAGCAGCAACTTAGAAGGCGGTCCCCCTGGCAATCAGCCCCAGCATTTT; cdr3_aa: CASSNLEGGPPGNQPQHF; clone_size: .; v_call: TRBV7-6; j_call: TRBJ1-5; d_call: .
cdr3_nt: TGTGCCAGTAGTATCGAACTAGCGGGGATGAAATTAGCCAAAAACATTCAGTACTTC; cdr3_aa: CASSIELAGMKLAKNIQYF; clone_size: .; v_call: TRBV19; j_call: TRBJ2-4; d_call: TRBD2
cdr3_nt: TGTGCCACCAGCAAACCCGGGACTAGCGGGGCCACAGATACGCAGTATTTT; cdr3_aa: CATSKPGTSGATDTQYF; clone_size: .; v_call: TRBV15; j_call: TRBJ2-3; d_call: TRBD2
cdr3_nt: TGTGCCAGCAGTCCCCGGCTAGCGGGGGCCGGGGAGACCCAGTACTTC; cdr3_aa: CASSPRLAGAGETQYF; clone_size: .; v_call: TRBV6-2/TRBV6-3; j_call: TRBJ2-5; d_call: TRBD2
cdr3_nt: TGTGCCAGCAGCTTGGCCCGGCAGGGGAAGGGTACGCAGTATTTT; cdr3_aa: CASSLARQGKGTQYF; clone_size: .; v_call: TRBV5-6; j_call: TRBJ2-3; d_call: .
cdr3_nt: TGTGCCAGCAGTCGAGGCAGGGACTTCATCTCCTACGAGCAGTACTTC; cdr3_aa: CASSRGRDFISYEQYF; clone_size: .; v_call: TRBV27; j_call: TRBJ2-7; d_call: .
cdr3_nt: TGTGCCAGCAGCCAAGGACTAGCGGGGGGCTCCTACGAGCAGTACTTC; cdr3_aa: CASSQGLAGGSYEQYF; clone_size: .; v_call: TRBV3-1/TRBV3-2; j_call: TRBJ2-7; d_call: TRBD2
cdr3_nt: TGTGCCAGCAGTTTAGTTTCGGATTCACCCCTCCACTTT; cdr3_aa: CASSLVSDSPLHF; clone_size: .; v_call: TRBV12-3/TRBV12-4; j_call: TRBJ1-6; d_call: .
cdr3_nt: TGTGCCAGCAGCTTAGATATGGGAGTAGAAACCGGGGAGCTGTTTTTT; cdr3_aa: CASSLDMGVETGELFF; clone_size: .; v_call: TRBV11-3; j_call: TRBJ2-2; d_call: .
cdr3_nt: TGTGCCAGCAGTTACGAGACAGGGCTGACAAGTTCACCCCTCCACTTT; cdr3_aa: CASSYETGLTSSPLHF; clone_size: .; v_call: TRBV6-5; j_call: TRBJ1-6; d_call: TRBD1
cdr3_nt: TGCGCCAGCAGCGTGGCTACAGGAGTAGGTATAAATGAGCAGTTCTTC; cdr3_aa: CASSVATGVGINEQFF; clone_size: .; v_call: TRBV5-1; j_call: TRBJ2-1; d_call: .
cdr3_nt: TGTGCCAGCAGCCTAGCCGGGACAGCTCTCTATGGCTACACCTTC; cdr3_aa: CASSLAGTALYGYTF; clone_size: few; v_call: TRBV4-2; j_call: TRBJ1-2; d_call: TRBD1
cdr3_nt: TGCAGCGTCTCGGACACGAACACCGGGGAGCTGTTTTTT; cdr3_aa: CSVSDTNTGELFF; clone_size: .; v_call: TRBV29-1; j_call: TRBJ2-2; d_call: .
cdr3_nt: TGCGCCAGCAGCACCGGGACTGGCACAGATACGCAGTATTTT; cdr3_aa: CASSTGTGTDTQYF; clone_size: .; v_call: TRBV10-1; j_call: TRBJ2-3; d_call: .
cdr3_nt: TGTGCCAGCAGCCCGACAGGGGGGTCGAACACTGAAGCTTTCTTT; cdr3_aa: CASSPTGGSNTEAFF; clone_size: .; v_call: TRBV5-6; j_call: TRBJ1-1; d_call: TRBD1
cdr3_nt: TGTGCCAGCAGCCAAGAGGCAGGTGTGGCCGGGGAGCTGTTTTTT; cdr3_aa: CASSQEAGVAGELFF; clone_size: .; v_call: TRBV4-2; j_call: TRBJ2-2; d_call: .
cdr3_nt: TGTGCCAGCAGCGCCCGGGAGGGGGCGGGCACTGAAGCTTTCTTT; cdr3_aa: CASSAREGAGTEAFF; clone_size: .; v_call: TRBV5-4; j_call: TRBJ1-1; d_call: TRBD1
cdr3_nt: TGTGCCACCAGACCCTCCCGCGGACAGGGCGGCGACGAGCAGTACTTC; cdr3_aa: CATRPSRGQGGDEQYF; clone_size: .; v_call: TRBV24-1; j_call: TRBJ2-7; d_call: TRBD1
cdr3_nt: TGTGCCAGCAGCCCCCAGCGACAGATTCACTACGAGCAGTACTTC; cdr3_aa: CASSPQRQIHYEQYF; clone_size: few; v_call: TRBV9; j_call: TRBJ2-7; d_call: .
cdr3_nt: TGTGCCAGCAGCCAAGAGGGGAGGACTGAAGCTTTCTTT; cdr3_aa: CASSQEGRTEAFF; clone_size: .; v_call: TRBV3-1/TRBV3-2; j_call: TRBJ1-1; d_call: .
cdr3_nt: TGTGCCAGCAGCTTAGTGGAGGATACGCAGTATTTT; cdr3_aa: CASSLVEDTQYF; clone_size: .; v_call: TRBV7-2; j_call: TRBJ2-3; d_call: .
cdr3_nt: TGTGCCAGCAGTGCCGGACTAGTTTCGGGAGTGCATGAGCAGTTCTTC; cdr3_aa: CASSAGLVSGVHEQFF; clone_size: .; v_call: TRBV6-2/TRBV6-3; j_call: TRBJ2-1; d_call: TRBD2
cdr3_nt: TGTGCCACCGGAACAGGGAGTCGCCAGCCCCAGCATTTT; cdr3_aa: CATGTGSRQPQHF; clone_size: .; v_call: TRBV24-1; j_call: TRBJ1-5; d_call: .
cdr3_nt: TGTGCCACCAGTGACCCGGGACAGGGGTTAGGATCCTACGAGCAGTACTTC; cdr3_aa: CATSDPGQGLGSYEQYF; clone_size: .; v_call: TRBV24-1; j_call: TRBJ2-7; d_call: TRBD1
cdr3_nt: TGTGCCAGCAGTGAACTCAGGGCAGAGACCCAGTACTTC; cdr3_aa: CASSELRAETQYF; clone_size: .; v_call: TRBV6-1; j_call: TRBJ2-5; d_call: .
cdr3_nt: TGTGCCAGCACCCGGGGACAGAACTATGGCTACACCTTC; cdr3_aa: CASTRGQNYGYTF; clone_size: few; v_call: TRBV7-8; j_call: TRBJ1-2; d_call: TRBD1
cdr3_nt: TGCGCCAGCAGCTTGGCGGCAGGGGGAGAGACCCAGTACTTC; cdr3_aa: CASSLAAGGETQYF; clone_size: .; v_call: TRBV5-1; j_call: TRBJ2-5; d_call: TRBD1
cdr3_nt: TGTGCCAGTACCGGGACACACACCTACAATGAGCAGTTCTTC; cdr3_aa: CASTGTHTYNEQFF; clone_size: .; v_call: TRBV19; j_call: TRBJ2-1; d_call: .
cdr3_nt: TGTGCCAGCAGCTTGGTGGGGGGGACCCACGAGCAGTACTTC; cdr3_aa: CASSLVGGTHEQYF; clone_size: .; v_call: TRBV5-4; j_call: TRBJ2-7; d_call: TRBD2
cdr3_nt: TGTGCCACTCTGCCGGGACTAGCCAACAATGAGCAGTTCTTC; cdr3_aa: CATLPGLANNEQFF; clone_size: .; v_call: TRBV6-5; j_call: TRBJ2-1; d_call: TRBD2
cdr3_nt: TGCGCCAGCCATAACACCGGGGAGCTGTTTTTT; cdr3_aa: CASHNTGELFF; clone_size: .; v_call: TRBV5-1; j_call: TRBJ2-2; d_call: .
cdr3_nt: TGTGCCAGCAGGGGACAGGGAGTTTGGTATGGCTACACCTTC; cdr3_aa: CASRGQGVWYGYTF; clone_size: .; v_call: TRBV25-1; j_call: TRBJ1-2; d_call: TRBD1
cdr3_nt: TGTGCCAGCAGCTCCCGGGACAGTGAAGCTTTCTTT; cdr3_aa: CASSSRDSEAFF; clone_size: .; v_call: TRBV7-9; j_call: TRBJ1-1; d_call: TRBD1
cdr3_nt: TGTGCCAGCACAACCGGGACAGGCACAGTCTACACCTTC; cdr3_aa: CASTTGTGTVYTF; clone_size: .; v_call: TRBV7-9; j_call: TRBJ1-2; d_call: TRBD1
cdr3_nt: TGTGCCTGGAGTTTCCCGGACAGGGGGCGGACTGAAGCTTTCTTT; cdr3_aa: CAWSFPDRGRTEAFF; clone_size: .; v_call: TRBV30; j_call: TRBJ1-1; d_call: TRBD1
cdr3_nt: TGTGCCAGCAGTGTATCACAGGGAATAGATACGCAGTATTTT; cdr3_aa: CASSVSQGIDTQYF; clone_size: .; v_call: TRBV6-4; j_call: TRBJ2-3; d_call: .
cdr3_nt: TGTGCCAGCAGGCAGCAGGGGGCGTCTTCACCCCTCCACTTT; cdr3_aa: CASRQQGASSPLHF; clone_size: .; v_call: TRBV25-1; j_call: TRBJ1-6; d_call: TRBD1
cdr3_nt: TGTGCCAGCAGTTTAGAGCCTCAGCCCCAGCATTTT; cdr3_aa: CASSLEPQPQHF; clone_size: .; v_call: TRBV12-3/TRBV12-4; j_call: TRBJ1-5; d_call: .
cdr3_nt: TGTGCCAGCAGCCAAGAAGGGGGCAGGAACACTGAAGCTTTCTTT; cdr3_aa: CASSQEGGRNTEAFF; clone_size: .; v_call: TRBV14; j_call: TRBJ1-1; d_call: TRBD1
cdr3_nt: TGTGCCAGCTCGGCTGGACAGGGATCTGGAAACACCATATATTTT; cdr3_aa: CASSAGQGSGNTIYF; clone_size: few; v_call: TRBV18; j_call: TRBJ1-3; d_call: TRBD1
cdr3_nt: TGTGCCAGCAGTGAATGGTACGGCCAGGGGTTTTCTGGAAACACCATATATTTT; cdr3_aa: CASSEWYGQGFSGNTIYF; clone_size: .; v_call: TRBV25-1; j_call: TRBJ1-3; d_call: .
cdr3_nt: TGTGCCAGCAGCCGTCAAGGTCAGGGTATGACAGGGGGCGTCGGCTATGGCTACACCTTC; cdr3_aa: CASSRQGQGMTGGVGYGYTF; clone_size: .; v_call: TRBV4-2; j_call: TRBJ1-2; d_call: TRBD1
cdr3_nt: TGTGCCAGCAGCGCACTAAGCACAGATACGCAGTATTTT; cdr3_aa: CASSALSTDTQYF; clone_size: .; v_call: TRBV2; j_call: TRBJ2-3; d_call: .
cdr3_nt: TGCGCCAGCAGTGAGTCCTCCAGTGAAGCTTTCTTT; cdr3_aa: CASSESSSEAFF; clone_size: once; v_call: TRBV10-1; j_call: TRBJ1-1; d_call: .
cdr3_nt: TGTGCCAGCAGTCCTATCCTGACTAGCGGGAACACAGATACGCAGTATTTT; cdr3_aa: CASSPILTSGNTDTQYF; clone_size: few; v_call: TRBV28; j_call: TRBJ2-3; d_call: TRBD2
cdr3_nt: TGTGCCAGCAGCTTAGAGGCGCAGGGATCGTCACCCCTCCACTTT; cdr3_aa: CASSLEAQGSSPLHF; clone_size: .; v_call: TRBV7-9; j_call: TRBJ1-6; d_call: .
cdr3_nt: TGTGCCAGCAGTAAAATTGGACAGGGAATGGCCAAAAACATTCAGTACTTC; cdr3_aa: CASSKIGQGMAKNIQYF; clone_size: .; v_call: TRBV28; j_call: TRBJ2-4; d_call: TRBD1
cdr3_nt: TGCAGCGTTGCAGGTTCTTCTGGAAACACCATATATTTT; cdr3_aa: CSVAGSSGNTIYF; clone_size: .; v_call: TRBV29-1; j_call: TRBJ1-3; d_call: .
cdr3_nt: TGTGCCAGTAGTTCTAAGGGACTAGCGGCCTACAATGAGCAGTTCTTC; cdr3_aa: CASSSKGLAAYNEQFF; clone_size: .; v_call: TRBV19; j_call: TRBJ2-1; d_call: TRBD2
cdr3_nt: TGTGCCAGCACTAGAAGGGGGAAGGAGGCCTACGAGCAGTACTTC; cdr3_aa: CASTRRGKEAYEQYF; clone_size: few; v_call: TRBV6-6; j_call: TRBJ2-7; d_call: .
cdr3_nt: TGTGCCAGCAGCTTCCGAACCATACAAAGGGGGCTGAATTCACCCCTCCACTTT; cdr3_aa: CASSFRTIQRGLNSPLHF; clone_size: .; v_call: TRBV11-3; j_call: TRBJ1-6; d_call: TRBD1
cdr3_nt: TGTGCCAGCAGCTTTCAAGACAGGGGGTATTTCTCCTACGAGCAGTACTTC; cdr3_aa: CASSFQDRGYFSYEQYF; clone_size: .; v_call: TRBV5-5; j_call: TRBJ2-7; d_call: TRBD1
cdr3_nt: TGCGCCAGCAGCGCAGGGCCGGATGAAAAACTGTTTTTT; cdr3_aa: CASSAGPDEKLFF; clone_size: .; v_call: TRBV5-1; j_call: TRBJ1-4; d_call: .
cdr3_nt: TGTGCCAGCAACCAGGGCTTCCAAGCTTTCTTT; cdr3_aa: CASNQGFQAFF; clone_size: few; v_call: TRBV2; j_call: TRBJ1-1; d_call: .
cdr3_nt: TGCGCCAGCAGCCAAGATATGGGGGGGCGGAATTTTGCAACTAATGAAAAACTGTTTTTT; cdr3_aa: CASSQDMGGRNFATNEKLFF; clone_size: .; v_call: TRBV4-1; j_call: TRBJ1-4; d_call: .
cdr3_nt: TGTGCCAGCAGCTTATACAGGGCGGTTCACTATGGCTACACCTTC; cdr3_aa: CASSLYRAVHYGYTF; clone_size: once; v_call: TRBV7-9; j_call: TRBJ1-2; d_call: .
cdr3_nt: TGTGCCAGCCGGCCGGGGGGCACAGATACGCAGTATTTT; cdr3_aa: CASRPGGTDTQYF; clone_size: .; v_call: TRBV6-5; j_call: TRBJ2-3; d_call: .
cdr3_nt: TGTGCCAGCAGTTTGGGCGGGGTCACAGATACGCAGTATTTT; cdr3_aa: CASSLGGVTDTQYF; clone_size: many; v_call: TRBV28; j_call: TRBJ2-3; d_call: .